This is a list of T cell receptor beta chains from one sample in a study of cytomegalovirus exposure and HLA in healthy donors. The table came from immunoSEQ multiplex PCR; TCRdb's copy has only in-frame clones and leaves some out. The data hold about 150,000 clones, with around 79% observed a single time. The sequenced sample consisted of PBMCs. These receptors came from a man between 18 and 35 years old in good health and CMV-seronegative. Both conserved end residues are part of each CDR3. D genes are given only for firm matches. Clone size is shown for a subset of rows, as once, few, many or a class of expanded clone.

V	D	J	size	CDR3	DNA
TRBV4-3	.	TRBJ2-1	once	CASSQDLLAVEQFF	TGCGCCAGCAGCCAGGACCTACTAGCAGTTGAGCAGTTCTTC
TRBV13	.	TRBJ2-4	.	CASSLAGSGKNIQYF	TGTGCCAGCAGCTTAGCCGGGTCGGGGAAAAACATTCAGTACTTC
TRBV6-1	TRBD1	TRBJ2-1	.	CASTGTVYNEQFF	TGTGCCAGTACCGGGACAGTTTACAATGAGCAGTTCTTC
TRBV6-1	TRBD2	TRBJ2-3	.	CASSDPLAGLVDTQYF	TGTGCCAGCAGTGACCCCCTAGCGGGATTGGTTGATACGCAGTATTTT
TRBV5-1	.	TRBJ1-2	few	CASSSTVEIYGYTF	TGCGCCAGCAGCTCCACAGTAGAGATCTATGGCTACACCTTC
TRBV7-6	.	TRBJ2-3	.	CASSLGADTQYF	TGTGCCAGCAGCTTAGGCGCAGATACGCAGTATTTT
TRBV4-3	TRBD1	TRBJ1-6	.	CASSQLDSGTGLRGRNSPLHF	TGCGCCAGCAGCCAACTAGACTCCGGGACAGGGCTAAGGGGTCGAAATTCACCCCTCCACTTT
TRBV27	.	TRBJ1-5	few	CASSLSRQQPQHF	TGTGCCAGCAGTTTATCCAGACAGCAGCCCCAGCATTTT
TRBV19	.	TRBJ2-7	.	CATPRAYEQYF	TGTGCCACCCCGAGGGCCTACGAGCAGTACTTC
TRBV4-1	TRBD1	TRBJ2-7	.	CASSPRGTSYEQYF	TGCGCCAGCAGCCCCAGGGGGACCTCCTACGAGCAGTACTTC
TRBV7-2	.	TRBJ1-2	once	CASSLRQNYGYTF	TGTGCCAGCAGCTTGCGCCAAAACTATGGCTACACCTTC
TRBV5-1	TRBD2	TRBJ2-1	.	CASSSGRGGSNPYNEQFF	TGCGCCAGCAGCTCTGGGAGGGGCGGGAGTAATCCCTACAATGAGCAGTTCTTC
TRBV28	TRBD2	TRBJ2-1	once	CASSLGGSQYNEQFF	TGTGCCAGCAGTTTAGGCGGGAGTCAGTACAATGAGCAGTTCTTC
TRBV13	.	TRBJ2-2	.	CASSSSTRDTGELFF	TGTGCCAGCAGCTCAAGCACCAGGGACACCGGGGAGCTGTTTTTT
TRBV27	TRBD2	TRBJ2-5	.	CASSKTSGSLETQYF	TGTGCCAGCAGTAAAACTAGCGGGAGCCTAGAGACCCAGTACTTC
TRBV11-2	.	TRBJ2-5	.	CASSLEIGAQYF	TGTGCCAGCAGCTTAGAAATAGGGGCCCAGTACTTC
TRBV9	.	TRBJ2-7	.	CASSVDAGEGYEQYF	TGTGCCAGCAGCGTAGATGCAGGGGAGGGCTACGAGCAGTACTTC
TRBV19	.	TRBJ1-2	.	CASSNRANYGYTF	TGTGCCAGTAGTAATCGGGCTAACTATGGCTACACCTTC
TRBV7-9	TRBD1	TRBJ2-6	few	CSSSSLMGQGAGANVLTF	TGTTCCAGCAGCTCCTTGATGGGACAGGGGGCTGGGGCCAACGTCCTGACTTTC
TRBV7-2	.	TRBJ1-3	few	CASSLARTVDGNTIYF	TGTGCCAGCAGCTTAGCCCGGACAGTAGACGGAAACACCATATATTTT
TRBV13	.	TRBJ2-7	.	CASSFRVSYEQYF	TGTGCCAGCAGCTTCCGGGTCTCCTACGAGCAGTACTTC
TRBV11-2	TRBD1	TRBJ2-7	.	CASRPGTGYAYEQYF	TGTGCCAGCAGGCCCGGGACAGGGTATGCCTACGAGCAGTACTTC
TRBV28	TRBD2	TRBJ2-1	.	CASTSPIAGGGNEQFF	TGTGCCAGCACCTCCCCCATAGCGGGAGGAGGCAATGAGCAGTTCTTC
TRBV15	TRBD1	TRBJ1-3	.	CATSPPGGSFSGNTIYF	TGTGCCACCAGCCCACCAGGGGGGTCCTTCTCTGGAAACACCATATATTTT
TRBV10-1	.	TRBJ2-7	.	CASSESPGVREQYF	TGCGCCAGCAGTGAGTCGCCAGGGGTGAGAGAGCAGTACTTC
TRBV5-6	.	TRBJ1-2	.	CASSLVRRVNYGYTF	TGTGCCAGCAGCTTGGTAAGGAGGGTCAACTATGGCTACACCTTC
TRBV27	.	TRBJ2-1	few	CATLRSGEQFF	TGTGCCACCCTCAGGAGCGGTGAGCAGTTCTTC
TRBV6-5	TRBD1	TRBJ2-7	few	CASSYSDRGEQYF	TGTGCCAGCAGTTACTCGGACAGGGGCGAGCAGTACTTC
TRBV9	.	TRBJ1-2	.	CASSVGNDYGYTF	TGTGCCAGCAGCGTCGGGAATGACTATGGCTACACCTTC
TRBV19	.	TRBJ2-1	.	CASSTADSYNEQFF	TGTGCCAGTAGTACCGCGGACTCGTACAATGAGCAGTTCTTC
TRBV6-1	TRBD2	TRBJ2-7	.	CASSEARSGRGEQYF	TGTGCCAGCAGTGAAGCGCGGAGCGGGAGGGGCGAGCAGTACTTC
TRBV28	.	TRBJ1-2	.	CATQGLYYGYTF	TGTGCCACTCAGGGGCTATACTATGGCTACACCTTC
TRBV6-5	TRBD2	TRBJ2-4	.	CASSGGYGAKNIQYF	TGTGCCAGTAGCGGGGGATACGGAGCCAAAAACATTCAGTACTTC
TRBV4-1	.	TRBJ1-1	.	CASSLRGTEAFF	TGCGCCAGCAGCCTCAGGGGCACTGAAGCTTTCTTT
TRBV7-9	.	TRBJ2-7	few	CASSIAYEQYF	TGTGCCAGCAGCATAGCTTACGAGCAGTACTTC
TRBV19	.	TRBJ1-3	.	CASSIDPRRGNTIYF	TGTGCCAGTAGTATAGATCCTAGGCGTGGAAACACCATATATTTT
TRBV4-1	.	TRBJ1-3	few	CASSQEGTGSSGNTIYF	TGCGCCAGCAGCCAAGAGGGTACAGGGAGCTCTGGAAACACCATATATTTT
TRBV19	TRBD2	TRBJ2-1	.	CASSTSGSGENEQFF	TGTGCCAGTAGTACAAGCGGGAGTGGAGAGAATGAGCAGTTCTTC
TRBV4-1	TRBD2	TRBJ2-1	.	CASSQPHGTSERGSDEQFF	TGCGCCAGCAGCCAACCACATGGGACTAGCGAGAGGGGGAGTGATGAGCAGTTCTTC
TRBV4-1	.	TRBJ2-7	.	CASSQQGGQSYEQYF	TGCGCCAGCAGCCAGCAAGGAGGGCAGTCCTACGAGCAGTACTTC
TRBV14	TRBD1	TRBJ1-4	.	CASSQTLGQGATNEKLFF	TGTGCCAGCAGCCAAACATTGGGACAGGGCGCAACTAATGAAAAACTGTTTTTT
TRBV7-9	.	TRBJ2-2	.	CASRPGTGELFF	TGTGCCAGCAGACCGGGGACCGGGGAGCTGTTTTTT
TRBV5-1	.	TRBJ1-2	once	CASSPEPTVIAAYGYTF	TGCGCCAGCAGCCCGGAACCGACAGTTATTGCGGCCTATGGCTACACCTTC
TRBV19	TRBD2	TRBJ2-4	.	CASSMREPNIQYF	TGTGCCAGTAGTATGCGGGAGCCGAACATTCAGTACTTC
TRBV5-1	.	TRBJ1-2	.	CASSPQSNYGYTF	TGCGCCAGCAGCCCCCAGTCTAACTATGGCTACACCTTC
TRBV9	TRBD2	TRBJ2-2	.	CASSTQPFLAGGTGELFF	TGTGCCAGCAGCACCCAACCTTTTCTAGCGGGAGGAACCGGGGAGCTGTTTTTT
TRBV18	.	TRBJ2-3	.	CASSPPGGGTQYF	TGTGCCAGCTCACCACCAGGCGGAGGTACGCAGTATTTT
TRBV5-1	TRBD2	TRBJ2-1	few	CASIPGLAGLKGNEQFF	TGCGCCAGCATTCCGGGACTAGCGGGACTAAAGGGCAATGAGCAGTTCTTC
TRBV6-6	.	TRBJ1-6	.	CASSPFKSSYNSPLHF	TGTGCCAGCAGTCCCTTTAAGAGCTCCTATAATTCACCCCTCCACTTT
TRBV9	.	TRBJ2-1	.	CASSPHGGPVSSYNEQFF	TGTGCCAGCAGCCCCCACGGGGGTCCGGTTAGCTCCTACAATGAGCAGTTCTTC
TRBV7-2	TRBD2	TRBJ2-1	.	CASTLADYNEQFF	TGTGCCAGCACACTAGCGGACTACAATGAGCAGTTCTTC
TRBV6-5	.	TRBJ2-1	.	CASSFKRTTLNNEQFF	TGTGCCAGCAGTTTCAAAAGGACTACCCTCAACAATGAGCAGTTCTTC
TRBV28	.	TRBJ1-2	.	CASSLFSVAYGYTF	TGTGCCAGCAGTTTATTCTCCGTAGCGTATGGCTACACCTTC
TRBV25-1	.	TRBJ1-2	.	CASSELAVNYGYTF	TGTGCCAGCAGTGAATTGGCAGTTAACTATGGCTACACCTTC
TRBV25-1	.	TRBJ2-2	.	CASSEMGHTGELFF	TGTGCCAGCAGTGAGATGGGCCACACCGGGGAGCTGTTTTTT